This entry lists 10 T cell receptor beta chains sequenced from one sample in a study of OX40 agonist ivuxolimab in advanced cancers. Using immunoSEQ multiplex PCR, the repertoire was profiled, and TCRdb retains in-frame clones only, with some absent. The top ten clones hold less than 25% of a sample with tens of thousands of clones, around 83% of them seen once. This specimen consisted of CD4+ or CD8+ T cells sorted from blood, obtained in a trial of the OX40 agonist ivuxolimab. The receptor source for this set is an adult with an advanced solid tumor such as melanoma, head and neck, liver or kidney cancer.

The J gene is TRBJ2-3, the V gene TRBV6-5; 7 bases line up with TRBD2. The CDR3 loop spans 14 amino acids. Germline CDR1 is MNHEY and CDR2 is SVGAGI. Germline trimming cut 3 bases from V and 3 bases from J; bases unmatched to any gene: 3. As DNA, the CDR3 is TGTGCCAGCAGTTATGCGGGGGTAACAGATACGCAGTATTTT. Amino acid sequence: CASSYAGVTDTQYF.

This rearrangement joins TRBV5-1 to TRBJ2-7, with 9 bases that match TRBD1. J gave up 2 bases and V 3 bases, and 0 bases lay outside the gene matches. The V gene's germline CDR1 is SGHRS and CDR2 YFSETQ. The CDR3 extends over 13 amino acids. This CDR3 is CASSWDRAYEQYF. The CDR3 nucleotides read TGCGCCAGCAGCTGGGACAGGGCCTACGAGCAGTACTTC.

The chain uses TRBV11-2 and TRBJ2-1, with a weak D call TRBD1 (6 bases). CDR1 is SGHAT, CDR2 FQNNGV, per germline. The CDR3 consists of 15 residues. Trimming cost V 8 bases and J 5 bases, with 19 bases left between them. CDR3 nucleotide sequence: TGTGCCAGCGAACTCAGGGGAACGAAAGACAATGAGCAGTTCTTC. Its protein product is CASELRGTKDNEQFF.

Only one count was recorded for this clone. The chain carries TRBV11-2 and TRBJ2-1; tentatively, D is TRBD1 or TRBD2 (5 bases each). Germline CDR1 reads SGHAT; CDR2 reads FQNNGV. Trimming removed 6 bases at V and 0 bases at J, with 12 bases between. CDR3 length: 15 amino acids. The CDR3 DNA follows: TGTGCCAGCAGACGGGACCCGAGCTCCTACAATGAGCAGTTCTTC. Protein product: CASRRDPSSYNEQFF.

J is TRBJ1-1 and V is TRBV5-1; D possibly corresponds to TRBD1 (5 bases). Trimming removed 3 bases from V and 3 bases from J, with 15 bases in between. Germline loops: CDR1 SGHRS, CDR2 YFSETQ. The CDR3 has 15 amino acids. As DNA, the CDR3 is TGCGCCAGCAGCTGGGAGGCAGGGAGGGACACTGAAGCTTTCTTT. Its translation: CASSWEAGRDTEAFF.

This clone was detected only a few times. This chain links TRBV6-5 with TRBJ2-7, with D possibly being TRBD2 (5 bases). Trimming shortened V by 2 bases and J by 6 bases, and 11 bases separated the two germline ends. The CDR3 is made up of 13 amino acids. Germline CDR1 reads MNHEY; CDR2 reads SVGAGI. CDR3 region: CASSYVPGGEQYF. CDR3 coding DNA: TGTGCCAGCAGTTACGTTCCCGGAGGCGAGCAGTACTTC.

J is TRBJ2-7 and V is TRBV2; tentative D call: TRBD2 (5 bases). Per germline, CDR1 SNHLY and CDR2 FYNNEI. V gave up 3 bases and J gave up 3 bases, with 9 bases separating them. The CDR3 extends over 13 amino acids. In DNA form, the CDR3 reads TGTGCCAGCAGTGAGGGGAGATTCTACGAGCAGTACTTC. This sequence encodes CASSEGRFYEQYF.

The rearrangement uses TRBV5-1 and TRBJ1-2; D is uncertain. CDR1 and CDR2 from the germline V gene are SGHRS and YFSETQ. The CDR3 is 13 residues long. Trimming took 4 bases from V and 6 from J, leaving 13 bases between them. The CDR3 loop is CASSTSYPNGYTF. CDR3 DNA: TGCGCCAGCAGCACGAGCTACCCGAATGGCTACACCTTC.

The genes are TRBV9 and TRBJ2-3, with 13 bases matching TRBD2. CDR1 and CDR2 from the germline V gene are SGDLS and YYNGEE. The CDR3 loop spans 16 amino acids. V was pared by 4 bases and J by 4 bases, with 6 bases of the junction left unmatched. CDR3 nucleotide sequence: TGTGCCAGCAGCCTGCGACTAGCGGGAGGAGCAGATACGCAGTATTTT. The encoded protein is CASSLRLAGGADTQYF.

This chain connects TRBV6-6 to TRBJ2-2, with a tentative D call TRBD2 (5 bases). Germline V gives CDR1 MNHNY, CDR2 SVGAGI (reference sequence). The CDR3 covers 13 residues. V was trimmed by 2 bases and J by 5 bases, leaving 6 bases between them. CDR3 in DNA: TGTGCCAGCAGTTACGGAGGAACCGGGGAGCTGTTTTTT. This encodes CASSYGGTGELFF.